This entry is about one T cell receptor beta chain. Germline V gene data show CDR1 as SNHLY and CDR2 as FYNNEI. The junction had 5 bases not matched to a gene; V was cut back by 2 bases and J by 6 bases. The CDR3 runs to 14 residues. The sample is drawn from a study of PD-L1 blockade in urothelial cancer. Study overall: About 90% of the 29 patients were males with bladder-origin urothelial cancer. Prior chemotherapy regimens per patient numbered 0 to 3. Analysis of the blood was performed 3 weeks (second dose) and 6 weeks after treatment start.

As for time point: peripheral blood 6 weeks after treatment start. Profiling relied on immunoSEQ multiplex PCR, and the TCRdb table lists in-frame clones only, not all of them. The table shows roughly 32,000 clones, with about 89% occurring only once. The chain joins TRBV2 to TRBJ2-7; TRBD2 agrees at 9 bases. This specimen consisted of PBMCs, obtained around atezolizumab (anti-PD-L1) treatment. The receptor's source is a man older than 75 with urothelial cancer. Here the CDR3 DNA reads TGTGCCAGCAGTGAAAGGCGGGAGGGCCGCGAGCAGTACTTC. Translation: CASSERREGREQYF.